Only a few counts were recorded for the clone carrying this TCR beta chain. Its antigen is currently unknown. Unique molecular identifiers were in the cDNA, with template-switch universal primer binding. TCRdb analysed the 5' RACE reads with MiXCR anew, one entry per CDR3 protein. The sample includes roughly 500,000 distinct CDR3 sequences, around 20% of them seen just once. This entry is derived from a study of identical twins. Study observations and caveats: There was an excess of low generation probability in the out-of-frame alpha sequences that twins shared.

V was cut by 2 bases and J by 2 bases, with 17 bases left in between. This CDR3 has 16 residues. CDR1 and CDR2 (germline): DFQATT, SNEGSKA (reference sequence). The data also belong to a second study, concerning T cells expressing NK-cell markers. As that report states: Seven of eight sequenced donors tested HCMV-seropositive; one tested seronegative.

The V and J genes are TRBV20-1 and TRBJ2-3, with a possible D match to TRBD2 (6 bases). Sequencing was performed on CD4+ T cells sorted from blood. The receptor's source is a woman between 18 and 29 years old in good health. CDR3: CSARSPRRGYTDTQYF. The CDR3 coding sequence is TGCAGTGCTAGATCCCCGAGGCGGGGATACACAGATACGCAGTATTTT.